These 25 T cell receptor beta chains share one sample of origin, sequenced in a study of a mutant IDH1 vaccine in newly diagnosed glioma. Sequencing was performed with immunoSEQ multiplex PCR; in TCRdb, only in-frame clones are kept and a portion is missing. The data show roughly 40,000 clones, about nine tenths seen once. For these receptors, no antigen is known. Sample time point: week 5, during vaccination. Mutant IDH1 20-mer peptide, at 300 ug, made up each vaccine dose, with topical imiquimod. The sample consisted of PBMCs, taken from a glioma patient whose treatment included an IDH1 peptide vaccine. These receptors all stem from a man aged 50-59 years with glioma.

V and J are TRBV30 and TRBJ2-1, with D possibly TRBD2 on 5 matching bases. The CDR3 has 14 residues. Germline V gene sequence: CDR1 GTSNPN, CDR2 SVGIG (reference sequence). V dropped 0 bases and J dropped 3 bases, with 9 bases sitting between them. DNA of the CDR3: TGTGCCTGGAGTGTACGACTATTCTACAATGAGCAGTTCTTC. Translation: CAWSVRLFYNEQFF.

Only one count was recorded for this clone. V and J are TRBV9 and TRBJ2-1, with D maybe TRBD2 (5 bases). The V end was cut by 4 bases, the J end by 5 bases, with 16 bases between. The germline CDR1 and CDR2 sequences are SGDLS and YYNGEE. CDR3 size: 15 residues. The CDR3 spells CASSPRAGFDNEQFF. CDR3 DNA: TGTGCCAGCAGCCCGAGGGCAGGATTCGACAATGAGCAGTTCTTC. Full variable domain (remainder filled in from reference TRBV9 and TRBJ2-1): DSGVTQTPKHLITATGQRVTLRCSPRSGDLSVYWYQQSLDQGLQFLIQYYNGEERAKGNILERFSAQQFPDLHSELNLSSLELGDSALYFCASSPRAGFDNEQFFGPGTRLTVL.

CDR3 bases: TGTGCCAGCTCACCGGACAGGTACACTGAAGCTTTCTTT. Translating gives CASSPDRYTEAFF. The chain carries TRBV18 and TRBJ1-1; 7 bases fit TRBD1. V was clipped by 3 bases and J by 3 bases; unmatched bases: 1. Germline V gene data show CDR1 as KGHSH and CDR2 as LQKENI. This CDR3 comprises 13 residues.

The chain uses TRBV9 and TRBJ2-1; 8 positions agree with TRBD2. CDR3 size: 16 residues. The V segment lost 0 bases and the J segment 2 bases; nucleotides outside the gene matches: 4. Germline values: CDR1 SGDLS, CDR2 YYNGEE. In nucleotides, the CDR3 is TGTGCCAGCAGCGTAGAACTAGCGGCGGCCTACAATGAGCAGTTCTTC. Amino acid sequence: CASSVELAAAYNEQFF.

The chain recombines TRBV7-3 with TRBJ2-1; TRBD2 matches 10 bases. Germline V gene data show CDR1 as SGHTA and CDR2 as FQGTGA. With 1 base clipped from V and 8 bases from J, the junction kept 8 bases outside the gene matches. The CDR3 length is 16 residues. The CDR3 region has the DNA TGTGCCAGCAGCTTAAATCAGCGGGGGGGCCCGGATGAGCAGTTCTTC. Amino acid sequence: CASSLNQRGGPDEQFF. The complete variable domain, with remaining parts taken from reference TRBV7-3 and TRBJ2-1, reads GAGVSQTPSNKVTEKGKYVELRCDPISGHTALYWYRQSLGQGPEFLIYFQGTGAADDSGLPNDRFFAVRPEGSVSTLKIQRTERGDSAVYLCASSLNQRGGPDEQFFGPGTRLTVL.

The V and J genes are TRBV12-5 and TRBJ2-7; no clear D. Germline-derived CDR1 and CDR2 are LGHNT and FRNRAP. Trimming took 1 base from V and 5 from J, leaving 9 bases between them. The CDR3 sequence is 13 residues long. CDR3 loop: CASGLGRYDEQYF. The CDR3 nucleotides are TGTGCTAGTGGTTTGGGCCGTTACGACGAGCAGTACTTC. The complete variable domain, with remaining parts taken from reference TRBV12-5 and TRBJ2-7, reads DARVTQTPRHKVTEMGQEVTMRCQPILGHNTVFWYRQTMMQGLELLAYFRNRAPLDDSGMPKDRFSAEMPDATLATLKIQPSEPRDSAVYFCASGLGRYDEQYFGPGTRLTVT.

This chain joins TRBV13 and TRBJ2-5; 11 bases are shared with TRBD2. There are 14 residues in the CDR3. Germline lookup yields CDR1 PRHDT and CDR2 FYEKMQ (reference sequence). J gave up 3 bases and V 3 bases, and 0 bases lay outside the gene matches. As DNA, the CDR3 is TGTGCCAGCAGCTTTAGCGGGGGGGAAGAGACCCAGTACTTC. Protein product: CASSFSGGEETQYF. Variable domain in full (rest from reference TRBV13 and TRBJ2-5): AAGVIQSPRHLIKEKRETATLKCYPIPRHDTVYWYQQGPGQDPQFLISFYEKMQSDKGSIPDRFSAQQFSDYHSELNMSSLELGDSALYFCASSFSGGEETQYFGPGTRLLVL.

V and J are TRBV5-6 and TRBJ2-5; 9 nucleotides agree with TRBD2. In germline, CDR1 is SGHDT, CDR2 YYEEEE. With 0 bases clipped from V and 1 base from J, the junction kept 10 bases outside the gene matches. This CDR3 region has 18 residues. CDR3 in DNA: TGTGCCAGCAGCTTGGTCTGGCTAGCGGGGACCCGCCAAGAGACCCAGTACTTC. Its protein product is CASSLVWLAGTRQETQYF.

The chain uses TRBV7-9 and TRBJ2-2; D not certain. V dropped 5 bases and J dropped 6 bases, with 16 bases sitting between them. Germline V gene lookup returns CDR1 SEHNR and CDR2 FQNEAQ (reference sequence). The CDR3 loop spans 15 amino acids. CDR3 in DNA: TGTGCCAGCAGCGCACTCCTAAGCCCCTCCGGGGAGCTGTTTTTT. Its translation: CASSALLSPSGELFF.

V gene TRBV7-9 combines with J gene TRBJ2-4; 7 bases align to TRBD1. In germline, CDR1 is SEHNR, CDR2 FQNEAQ (reference sequence). The CDR3 covers 14 residues. V was pared by 2 bases and J by 5 bases, with 3 bases of the junction left unmatched. The CDR3: CASSLSQGENIQYF. For the CDR3, the DNA is TGTGCCAGCAGCTTAAGCCAGGGGGAAAACATTCAGTACTTC.

The rearrangement uses TRBV4-1 and TRBJ2-2, with 9 bases identical to TRBD1. Losses at the gene ends were 4 bases for V and 9 bases for J; bases not matched to a gene: 9. This CDR3 contains 15 residues. Germline values: CDR1 MGHRA, CDR2 YSYEKL. In nucleotides, the CDR3 is TGCGCCAGCAGCCTGGGACAGGGATCATCCCGGGAGCTGTTTTTT. Amino acids: CASSLGQGSSRELFF.

The chain carries TRBV4-1 and TRBJ1-5; TRBD1 matches 9 bases. Germline CDR1 is MGHRA and CDR2 is YSYEKL. This CDR3 comprises 15 residues. J lost 6 bases, V lost 1 base, and 4 bases had no gene match. For the CDR3, the DNA is TGCGCCAGCAGCCAAGGGGGACAGGGAAGTCAGCCCCAGCATTTT. It codes for CASSQGGQGSQPQHF.

The chain carries TRBV6-1 and TRBJ2-3; 7 positions agree with TRBD2. The CDR3 loop spans 15 amino acids. Per germline, CDR1 MNHNS and CDR2 SASEGT. J was trimmed by 9 bases and V by 3 bases; bases with no gene match: 12. CDR3 coding DNA: TGTGCCAGCAGTGATGGGACTCTCTTCGGGGGGACGCAGTATTTT. Its protein product is CASSDGTLFGGTQYF.

This sequence joins TRBV11-3 and TRBJ2-2; no definite D call. Germline lookup yields CDR1 SGHNT and CDR2 YENEEA. V was cut by 5 bases and J by 3 bases, with 19 bases left in between. The CDR3 contains 17 residues. For the CDR3, the DNA is TGTGCCAGCAGCCCTCGTGGCGACGGGCTTTACACCGGGGAGCTGTTTTTT. The encoded protein is CASSPRGDGLYTGELFF.

The V and J genes are TRBV5-4 and TRBJ2-7; D tentatively reads TRBD1 or TRBD2 (5 bases each). This CDR3 spans 14 amino acids. Germline lookup yields CDR1 SGHNT and CDR2 YYREEE (reference sequence). V gave up 2 bases and J gave up 2 bases, with 11 bases separating them. Here the CDR3 reads CASSFPGRPYEQYF. The CDR3 DNA reads TGTGCCAGCAGCTTCCCGGGACGTCCCTACGAGCAGTACTTC.

The rearrangement uses TRBV6-1 and TRBJ1-5, with D unresolved. Per the germline V gene, CDR1 is MNHNS and CDR2 is SASEGT. The length of the CDR3 is 15 residues. The V end lost 2 bases, the J end lost 2 bases, and 10 bases lay between the germline ends. CDR3 in amino acids: CASSELTVGNQPQHF. In DNA form, the CDR3 reads TGTGCCAGCAGTGAACTCACGGTGGGCAATCAGCCCCAGCATTTT.

V is TRBV28 and J is TRBJ1-5; TRBD1 is a possible D gene (5 bases). The CDR3 has 15 amino acids. CDR1 is MDHEN, CDR2 SYDVKM, per germline. V shed 3 bases and J shed 2 bases, with 11 bases lying between them. The CDR3 DNA is TGTGCCAGCAGTTTGGGGACCCCTGGCAATCAGCCCCAGCATTTT. The encoded protein is CASSLGTPGNQPQHF.

V gene TRBV5-1 combines with J gene TRBJ2-1; TRBD2 agrees at 13 bases. Germline V gives CDR1 SGHRS, CDR2 YFSETQ. J gave up 0 bases and V 4 bases, and 10 bases lay outside the gene matches. The CDR3 extends over 19 amino acids. CDR3 bases: TGCGCCAGCAGCCCAGTAGGGACTAGCGGGGCCTCCTCCTACAATGAGCAGTTCTTC. Translated, it gives CASSPVGTSGASSYNEQFF.

V and J are TRBV6-5 and TRBJ1-2; D gene ambiguous. Germline CDR1 MNHEY, CDR2 SVGAGI. With 6 bases removed from V and 7 bases from J, the gap between germline ends came to 12 bases. CDR3 length equals 12 residues. CDR3 sequence: CASRDPGGGYTF. The CDR3 DNA reads as TGTGCCAGCAGGGATCCCGGCGGTGGCTACACCTTC.

The chain joins TRBV30 to TRBJ1-5; D is unresolved. The germline V gene has CDR1 GTSNPN and CDR2 SVGIG (reference sequence). The CDR3 is 13 residues long. Trimming pared 1 base from V and 3 bases from J, leaving 7 bases between. CDR3 in DNA: TGTGCCTGGAGTGCACAGTACAATCAGCCCCAGCATTTT. It is translated as CAWSAQYNQPQHF.

As to this clone: The germline gene is not matched at one end of the junction; a read error may be the cause. This chain joins TRBV7-7 and TRBJ1-3, with TRBD1 matching 9 bases. The CDR3 totals 15 residues. Per the germline V gene, CDR1 is SSHAT and CDR2 is FNYEAQ (reference sequence). The CDR3 spells CASSAGTGRGNTIYF. The DNA of the CDR3 is TGTGCTAGCAGCGCAGGGACAGGGAGAGGAAACACCATATATTTT. The entire variable domain, with the rest obtained from reference TRBV7-7 and TRBJ1-3, is as follows: GAGVSQSPRYKVTKRGQDVTLRCDPISSHATLYWYQQALGQGPEFLTYFNYEAQPDKSGLPSDRFSAERPEGSISTLTIQRTEQRDSAMYRCASSAGTGRGNTIYFGEGSWLTVV.

The chain is built from TRBV6-5 and TRBJ2-7; 7 nucleotides line up with TRBD2. Germline assignment: CDR1 MNHEY and CDR2 SVGAGI. Trimming cost V 3 bases and J 4 bases; bases outside gene matches: 3. CDR3 length: 13 amino acids. Here the CDR3 reads CASSYAGAYEQYF. CDR3 DNA: TGTGCCAGCAGTTATGCGGGAGCTTACGAGCAGTACTTC.

The V and J genes are TRBV5-1 and TRBJ1-4; 7 bases are a match to TRBD1. Germline V gene data show CDR1 as SGHRS and CDR2 as YFSETQ. CDR3 length: 14 amino acids. After removal of 3 bases from V and 8 bases from J, the junction contained 7 bases not matched to a gene. The CDR3 spells CASSYDRAGEKLFF. The CDR3 coding sequence is TGCGCCAGCAGCTACGACAGGGCGGGGGAAAAACTGTTTTTT.

The rearrangement uses TRBV5-1 and TRBJ2-5, with D possibly matching TRBD2 (7 bases). Deletions cut 0 bases from V and 6 bases from J, with 9 bases between. The CDR3 sequence is 13 residues long. The germline V gene has CDR1 SGHRS and CDR2 YFSETQ. The CDR3: CASSLEGGQTQYF. CDR3 bases: TGCGCCAGCAGCTTGGAGGGGGGGCAGACCCAGTACTTC.

The CDR3 bases are TGTGCCTGGAGCGTAGCGGACGACGCCGAGCAGTACTTC. It encodes CAWSVADDAEQYF. The rearrangement links TRBV30 to TRBJ2-7; TRBD2 is a possible D gene (6 bases). There are 13 residues in the CDR3. V lost 3 bases and J 6 bases, leaving 15 bases between the germline ends. The germline CDR1 and CDR2 sequences are GTSNPN and SVGIG (reference sequence).